One sample yielded the 27 T cell receptor beta chains listed below, sequenced in a study of blood T cell repertoires in COVID-19. Data came from immunoSEQ multiplex PCR; TCRdb stores just in-frame clones and leaves some out. The sample gives roughly 32,000 clones, just over 85% of which show up once; 5% to 6.5% is in the top ten. Material: peripheral blood. These TCRs come from an elderly woman with active or convalescent COVID-19.

CDR3 DNA: TGTGCCAGCAGTCCACCTAGCGGGAGACTGATCAATGAGCAGTTCTTC. Its protein product is CASSPPSGRLINEQFF. The V call is TRBV2, the J call TRBJ2-1, with 10 positions matching TRBD2. V was clipped by 5 bases and J by 6 bases; unmatched bases: 10. Germline V gene lookup returns CDR1 SNHLY and CDR2 FYNNEI. The CDR3 is 16 amino acids.

A remark on this clone: Other DNA variants within this sample encode the same CDR3. In DNA form, the CDR3 reads TGCGCCAGCAGCTTCGGACAGGGGAATGAAAAACTGTTTTTT. This codes for CASSFGQGNEKLFF. The chain recombines TRBV5-1 with TRBJ1-4, with TRBD1 matching over 9 bases. The CDR3 consists of 14 residues. V was clipped by 2 bases and J by 5 bases; unmatched bases: 1. Germline assignment: CDR1 SGHRS and CDR2 YFSETQ. Variable domain in full (rest from reference TRBV5-1 and TRBJ1-4): KAGVTQTPRYLIKTRGQQVTLSCSPISGHRSVSWYQQTPGQGLQFLFEYFSETQRNKGNFPGRFSGRQFSNSRSEMNVSTLELGDSALYLCASSFGQGNEKLFFGSGTQLSVL.

The chain carries TRBV5-6 and TRBJ2-1; D may be TRBD1 (5 bases). The CDR3 loop spans 16 amino acids. Germline values: CDR1 SGHDT, CDR2 YYEEEE. V lost 0 bases, J lost 2 bases, and 12 bases lay in between. The CDR3 reads CASSLGQGLAYNEQFF. CDR3 DNA: TGTGCCAGCAGCTTGGGGCAGGGCCTAGCCTACAATGAGCAGTTCTTC.

The CDR3 reads CATSDGSGSRETQYF. Here the CDR3 DNA reads TGTGCCACCAGTGATGGTAGCGGGAGCCGAGAGACCCAGTACTTC. The rearrangement joins TRBV24-1 to TRBJ2-5, with TRBD2 matching 9 bases. Germline loops: CDR1 KGHDR, CDR2 SFDVKD. This CDR3 contains 15 residues. The V segment lost 3 bases and the J segment 4 bases; nucleotides outside the gene matches: 5.

The chain has TRBV7-8 and TRBJ2-5; the D gene is possibly TRBD1 (6 bases). V lost 5 bases, J lost 2 bases, and 12 bases lay in between. CDR1 is SGHVS and CDR2 is FQNEAQ in the germline V gene. The CDR3 has 14 residues. The DNA for the CDR3 is TGTGCCAGCAGCCCCGGACAGTTTCAAGAGACCCAGTACTTC. Translation gives CASSPGQFQETQYF. The full variable domain, with the rest looked up from reference TRBV7-8 and TRBJ2-5, is GAGVSQSPRYKVAKRGQDVALRCDPISGHVSLFWYQQALGQGPEFLTYFQNEAQLDKSGLPSDRFFAERPEGSVSTLKIQRTQQEDSAVYLCASSPGQFQETQYFGPGTRLLVL.

V and J are TRBV11-3 and TRBJ1-1; no firm D call. The CDR3 has 14 amino acids. Trimming pared 1 base from V and 4 bases from J, leaving 10 bases between. Per the germline V gene, CDR1 is SGHNT and CDR2 is YENEEA. This CDR3 is CASSLGGSVTEAFF. The CDR3 nucleotides read TGTGCCAGCAGCTTAGGAGGGTCTGTCACTGAAGCTTTCTTT.

The chain uses TRBV5-1 and TRBJ2-1; 12 positions match TRBD1. The germline gives CDR1 SGHRS, CDR2 YFSETQ. The CDR3 length is 14 residues. J was trimmed by 7 bases and V by 7 bases; bases with no gene match: 6. CDR3 DNA sequence: TGCGCCAGCGAAGGGACAGGGGGCTGGAATGAGCAGTTCTTC. This translates into CASEGTGGWNEQFF.

This clone was observed once. This chain links TRBV5-4 with TRBJ2-3, with 9 bases that match TRBD1. The CDR3 consists of 14 residues. With V trimmed by 9 bases and J by 1 base, 6 bases remained unmatched. Per germline, CDR1 SGHNT and CDR2 YYREEE (reference sequence). The CDR3 DNA reads as TGTGCCACCCGCCGGGACAGGGGCACAGATACGCAGTATTTT. Its translation is CATRRDRGTDTQYF.

The genes are TRBV20-1 and TRBJ1-2; TRBD1 aligns across 8 bases. The CDR3 extends over 12 amino acids. V trimming: 3 bases; J trimming: 6 bases; junction bases outside the gene matches: 3. From germline, CDR1 is DFQATT and CDR2 SNEGSKA (reference sequence). Here the CDR3 DNA reads TGCAGTGCTAGTGGACAGGGTAATGGCTACACCTTC. Protein sequence: CSASGQGNGYTF.

V gene TRBV9 combines with J gene TRBJ1-2, with D possibly matching TRBD1 (6 bases). The V end lost 0 bases, the J end lost 7 bases, and 13 bases lay between the germline ends. Germline-derived CDR1 and CDR2 are SGDLS and YYNGEE. This CDR3 contains 14 residues. CDR3 region: CASSVVNRVTGYTF. CDR3 coding DNA: TGTGCCAGCAGCGTAGTCAACAGGGTAACTGGCTACACCTTC.

The CDR3: CASSPGPPRENIQYF. CDR3 nucleotides: TGTGCCAGCTCACCTGGCCCCCCACGGGAAAACATTCAGTACTTC. The rearrangement links TRBV18 to TRBJ2-4; D remains unclear. The CDR3 spans 15 residues. CDR1 and CDR2 from the germline V gene are KGHSH and LQKENI. V was shortened by 3 bases and J by 5 bases, with 14 bases between the two germline ends.

CDR3 sequence: CASSLTAGTGDSPLHF. The DNA of the CDR3 is TGCGCCAGCAGCTTAACGGCCGGGACAGGGGACTCACCCCTCCACTTT. This chain uses TRBV5-1 with TRBJ1-6, with TRBD1 identical over 10 bases. CDR1 SGHRS and CDR2 YFSETQ come from the germline V gene. This CDR3 region has 16 residues. Losses at the gene ends were 2 bases for V and 10 bases for J; bases not matched to a gene: 9.

The chain couples TRBV6-5 to TRBJ1-2; D is possibly TRBD1 (5 bases). Trimming stripped 2 bases from V and 1 base from J, with 11 bases between. The CDR3 is 15 residues long. CDR1 and CDR2 (germline): MNHEY, SVGAGI. The DNA of the CDR3 is TGTGCCAGCAGTTACGGGTGGGGCTTTAACTATGGCTACACCTTC. As protein: CASSYGWGFNYGYTF.

The rearrangement links TRBV28 to TRBJ1-3; 7 bases are a match to TRBD1. The ends lost 5 bases at V and 9 bases at J; junction bases unmatched: 10. CDR1 MDHEN and CDR2 SYDVKM come from the germline V gene. CDR3 length: 14 amino acids. In DNA form, the CDR3 reads TGTGCCAGCAGTCGGGAGACAGGGCGAAGCACCATATATTTT. It encodes CASSRETGRSTIYF.

This clone was observed a handful of times. The V call is TRBV5-1, the J call TRBJ2-2; 8 nucleotides match TRBD2. V shed 0 bases, J shed 5 bases, and the junction held 6 bases outside the gene matches. Germline V CDR1 and CDR2: SGHRS, YFSETQ. The CDR3 sequence is 16 residues long. CDR3: CASSLVGLAYTGELFF. CDR3 sequence (DNA): TGCGCCAGCAGCTTGGTAGGACTAGCCTATACCGGGGAGCTGTTTTTT.

The J gene is TRBJ1-1, the V gene TRBV3-1 (or the pseudogene TRBV3-2); D is uncertain. Trimming pared 5 bases from V and 6 bases from J, leaving 16 bases between. CDR3 length: 14 residues. Per the germline V gene, CDR1 is LGHDT and CDR2 is YNNKEL (reference sequence). CDR3 sequence (DNA): TGTGCCAGCAGCTCCCCGACAAGGTCCGCTGAAGCTTTCTTT. This translates into CASSSPTRSAEAFF.

Only a few counts were recorded for this clone. V usage is TRBV7-2 and J usage is TRBJ2-5; D gene unclear. Trimming shortened V by 5 bases and J by 5 bases, and 15 bases separated the two germline ends. Germline CDR1 is SGHTA and CDR2 is FQGNSA. The CDR3 is made up of 14 amino acids. The CDR3 reads CASSLIPPRETQYF. The CDR3 DNA sequence: TGTGCCAGCAGCCTTATTCCGCCCCGGGAGACCCAGTACTTC.

This clone was recorded once. The chain joins TRBV28 to TRBJ2-4; D perhaps matches TRBD1 (5 bases). Trimming took off 7 bases at V and 1 base at J, with 11 bases between the two ends. Germline CDR1 and CDR2: MDHEN and SYDVKM. This CDR3 is 14 amino acids long. The CDR3 sequence is CASTRQGAKNIQYF. DNA of the CDR3: TGTGCCAGCACCCGCCAGGGCGCCAAAAACATTCAGTACTTC. Full variable domain (rest looked up from reference TRBV28 and TRBJ2-4): DVKVTQSSRYLVKRTGEKVFLECVQDMDHENMFWYRQDPGLGLRLIYFSYDVKMKEKGDIPEGYSVSREKKERFSLILESASTNQTSMYLCASTRQGAKNIQYFGAGTRLSVL.

V gene TRBV4-3 combines with J gene TRBJ1-2; the D gene is possibly TRBD1 (6 bases). Deletions cut 1 base from V and 5 bases from J, with 14 bases between. The CDR3 sequence is 15 residues long. The germline gives CDR1 LGHNA, CDR2 YSLEER. The CDR3 sequence: CASSQGGGGPYGYTF. Here the CDR3 DNA reads TGCGCCAGCAGCCAAGGAGGGGGGGGGCCATATGGCTACACCTTC.

This chain uses TRBV5-4 with TRBJ2-7; the D gene is possibly TRBD2 (5 bases). Trimming took off 4 bases at V and 5 bases at J, with 19 bases between the two ends. This CDR3 comprises 15 residues. The germline gives CDR1 SGHNT, CDR2 YYREEE (reference sequence). CDR3 loop: CASSLTAGVKNEQYF. The CDR3 nucleotides are TGTGCCAGCAGCCTTACAGCCGGGGTCAAGAACGAGCAGTACTTC.

The genes are TRBV18 and TRBJ2-2; a weak D match, TRBD2 (5 bases). CDR3 length: 15 residues. V was cut by 0 bases and J by 4 bases, with 9 bases left in between. Germline V gives CDR1 KGHSH, CDR2 LQKENI. CDR3 in DNA: TGTGCCAGCTCACCACCGAGGGTGGGCACCGGGGAGCTGTTTTTT. Its protein is CASSPPRVGTGELFF.

The CDR3 DNA reads as TGTGCCAGCAGCCCCCCGCGATCCCCCTCCTACGAGCAGTACTTC. Protein sequence: CASSPPRSPSYEQYF. The chain is built from TRBV7-6 and TRBJ2-7; D remains unclear. Trimming shortened V by 5 bases and J by 0 bases, and 14 bases separated the two germline ends. The CDR3 is 15 amino acids. Germline loops: CDR1 SGHVS, CDR2 FNYEAQ.

The gene calls are TRBV6-2 or TRBV6-3 and TRBJ2-7, with D tentatively TRBD2 (6 bases). Trimming took 2 bases from V and 2 from J, leaving 16 bases between them. CDR3 length: 16 amino acids. The germline V gene encodes CDR1 MNHEY and CDR2 SVGEGT. The CDR3: CASSYPLRRETYEQYF. In DNA, the CDR3 is TGTGCCAGCAGTTACCCACTAAGACGGGAGACCTACGAGCAGTACTTC.

This chain links TRBV11-3 with TRBJ2-4, with 12 positions matching TRBD2. The CDR3 has 17 amino acids. Germline V gene sequence: CDR1 SGHNT, CDR2 YENEEA. V lost 1 base, J lost 5 bases, and 6 bases stayed unmatched. The DNA for the CDR3 is TGTGCCAGCAGCTTAGGGCTAGCGGGAGGGATTGAAAACATTCAGTACTTC. Translated, it gives CASSLGLAGGIENIQYF.

V gene TRBV3-1 (or the pseudogene TRBV3-2) combines with J gene TRBJ2-5; possible D gene TRBD2, 6 bases. Trimming stripped 2 bases from V and 2 bases from J, with 12 bases between. Per the germline V gene, CDR1 is LGHDT and CDR2 is YNNKEL (reference sequence). This CDR3 has 15 residues. The CDR3 DNA reads TGTGCCAGCAGCCAATGGCTAGCGAAACAAGAGACCCAGTACTTC. It translates to CASSQWLAKQETQYF.

This clone was detected once. The rearrangement links TRBV9 to TRBJ2-5, with TRBD2 matching over 9 bases. The CDR3 has 15 residues. Trimming cost V 4 bases and J 0 bases; bases outside gene matches: 4. The germline CDR1 and CDR2 sequences are SGDLS and YYNGEE. The CDR3 DNA sequence: TGTGCCAGCAGCCGTAGCGGGGGCAACCAAGAGACCCAGTACTTC. This translates into CASSRSGGNQETQYF.

The chain couples TRBV28 to TRBJ2-1; D is possibly TRBD2 (6 bases). The CDR3 consists of 13 residues. V was pared by 1 base and J by 6 bases, with 7 bases between. Germline V lookup: CDR1 MDHEN, CDR2 SYDVKM. The CDR3 DNA reads TGTGCCAGCAGTTTATCGGGGGTCAATGAGCAGTTCTTC. Encoded protein: CASSLSGVNEQFF.